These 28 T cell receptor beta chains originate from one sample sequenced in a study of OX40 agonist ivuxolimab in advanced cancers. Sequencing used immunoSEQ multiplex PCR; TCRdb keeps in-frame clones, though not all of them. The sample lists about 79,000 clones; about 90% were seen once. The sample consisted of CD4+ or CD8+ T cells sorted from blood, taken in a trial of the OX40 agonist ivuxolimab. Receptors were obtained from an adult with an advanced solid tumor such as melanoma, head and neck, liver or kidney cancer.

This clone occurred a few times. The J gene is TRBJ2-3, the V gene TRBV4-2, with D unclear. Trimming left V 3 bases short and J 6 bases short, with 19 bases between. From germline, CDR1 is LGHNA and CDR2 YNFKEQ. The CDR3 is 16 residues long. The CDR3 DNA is TGTGCCAGCAGCCAGTCCCCGAGAGCTTCCGGGGATACGCAGTATTTT. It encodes CASSQSPRASGDTQYF.

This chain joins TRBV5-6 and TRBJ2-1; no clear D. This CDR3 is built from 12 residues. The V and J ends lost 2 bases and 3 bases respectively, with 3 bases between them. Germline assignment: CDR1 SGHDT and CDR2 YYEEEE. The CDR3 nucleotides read TGTGCCAGCAGCTTAAACTACAATGAGCAGTTCTTC. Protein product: CASSLNYNEQFF.

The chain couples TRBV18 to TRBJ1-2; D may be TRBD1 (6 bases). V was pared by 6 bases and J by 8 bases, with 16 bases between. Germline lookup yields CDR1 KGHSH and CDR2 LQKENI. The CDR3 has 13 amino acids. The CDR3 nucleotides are TGTGCCAGCTCGCCGGACAGATTGTCGGGCTACACCTTC. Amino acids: CASSPDRLSGYTF.

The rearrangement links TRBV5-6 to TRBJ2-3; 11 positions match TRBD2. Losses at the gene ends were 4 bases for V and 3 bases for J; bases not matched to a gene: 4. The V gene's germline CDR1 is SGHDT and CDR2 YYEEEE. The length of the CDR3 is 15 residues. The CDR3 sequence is CASSELAGATDTQYF. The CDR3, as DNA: TGTGCCAGCAGCGAACTAGCGGGAGCAACAGATACGCAGTATTTT.

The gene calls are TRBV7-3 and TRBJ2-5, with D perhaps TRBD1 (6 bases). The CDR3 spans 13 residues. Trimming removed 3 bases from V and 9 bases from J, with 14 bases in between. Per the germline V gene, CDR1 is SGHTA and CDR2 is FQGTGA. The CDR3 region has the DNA TGTGCCAGCAGCTTTGGGCCAGGGGATTCCCAGTACTTC. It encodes CASSFGPGDSQYF.

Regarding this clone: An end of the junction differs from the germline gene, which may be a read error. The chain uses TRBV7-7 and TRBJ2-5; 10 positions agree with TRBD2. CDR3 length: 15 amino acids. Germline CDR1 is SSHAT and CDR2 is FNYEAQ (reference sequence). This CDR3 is CASSALAGPQETQYF. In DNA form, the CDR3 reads TGTGCTAGCAGCGCACTAGCGGGGCCCCAAGAGACCCAGTACTTC.

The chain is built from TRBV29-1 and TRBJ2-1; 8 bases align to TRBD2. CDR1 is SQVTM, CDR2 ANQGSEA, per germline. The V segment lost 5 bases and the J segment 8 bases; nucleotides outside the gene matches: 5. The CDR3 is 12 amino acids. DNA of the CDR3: TGCAGCGTTACGGGACTAGGTGATGAGCAGTTCTTC. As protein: CSVTGLGDEQFF.

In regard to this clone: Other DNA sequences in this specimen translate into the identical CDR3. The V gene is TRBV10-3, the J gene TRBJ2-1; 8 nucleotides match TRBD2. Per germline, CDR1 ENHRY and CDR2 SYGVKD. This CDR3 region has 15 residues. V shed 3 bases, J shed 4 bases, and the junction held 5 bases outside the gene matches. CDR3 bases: TGTGCCATCAGTGATTCAACTAGCGGTTACAATGAGCAGTTCTTC. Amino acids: CAISDSTSGYNEQFF.

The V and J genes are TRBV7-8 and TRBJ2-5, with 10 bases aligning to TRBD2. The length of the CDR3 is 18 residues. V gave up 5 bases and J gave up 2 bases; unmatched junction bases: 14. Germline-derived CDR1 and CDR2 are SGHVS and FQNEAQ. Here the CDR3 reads CASSRGAGGGRGQETQYF. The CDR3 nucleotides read TGTGCCAGCAGCCGGGGAGCGGGAGGGGGAAGGGGGCAAGAGACCCAGTACTTC.

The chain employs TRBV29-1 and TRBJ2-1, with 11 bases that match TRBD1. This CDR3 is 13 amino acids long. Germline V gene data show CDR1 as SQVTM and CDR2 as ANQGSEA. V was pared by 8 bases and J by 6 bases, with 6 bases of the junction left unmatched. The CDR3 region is CSSRGQGVNEQFF. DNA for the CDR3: TGCAGCTCGCGGGGACAGGGGGTCAATGAGCAGTTCTTC.

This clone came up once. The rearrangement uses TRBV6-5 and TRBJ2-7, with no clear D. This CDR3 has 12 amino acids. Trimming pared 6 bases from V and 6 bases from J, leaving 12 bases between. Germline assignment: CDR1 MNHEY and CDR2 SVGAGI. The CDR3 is CASRGGAAEQYF. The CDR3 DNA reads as TGTGCCAGCAGAGGTGGAGCTGCCGAGCAGTACTTC.

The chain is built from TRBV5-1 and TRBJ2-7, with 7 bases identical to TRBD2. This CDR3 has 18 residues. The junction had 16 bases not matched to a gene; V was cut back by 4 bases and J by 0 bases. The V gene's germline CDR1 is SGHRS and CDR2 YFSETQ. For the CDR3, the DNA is TGCGCCAGCAGCCCCCCACTTCCTAGCGGCCGAAGCTCCTACGAGCAGTACTTC. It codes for CASSPPLPSGRSSYEQYF. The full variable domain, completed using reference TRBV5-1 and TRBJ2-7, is KAGVTQTPRYLIKTRGQQVTLSCSPISGHRSVSWYQQTPGQGLQFLFEYFSETQRNKGNFPGRFSGRQFSNSRSEMNVSTLELGDSALYLCASSPPLPSGRSSYEQYFGPGTRLTVT.

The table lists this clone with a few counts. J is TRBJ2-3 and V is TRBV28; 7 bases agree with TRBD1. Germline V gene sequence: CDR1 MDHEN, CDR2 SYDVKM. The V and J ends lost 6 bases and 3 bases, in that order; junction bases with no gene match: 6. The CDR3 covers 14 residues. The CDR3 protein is CASRRQGPTDTQYF. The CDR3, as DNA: TGTGCCAGCAGGAGACAGGGACCAACAGATACGCAGTATTTT.

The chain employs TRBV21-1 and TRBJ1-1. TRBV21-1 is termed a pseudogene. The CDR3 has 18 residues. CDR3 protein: CASSKKYPRAPLNTEAFF. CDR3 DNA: TGTGCCAGCAGCAAAAAGTATCCGAGGGCACCTCTCAACACTGAAGCTTTCTTT.

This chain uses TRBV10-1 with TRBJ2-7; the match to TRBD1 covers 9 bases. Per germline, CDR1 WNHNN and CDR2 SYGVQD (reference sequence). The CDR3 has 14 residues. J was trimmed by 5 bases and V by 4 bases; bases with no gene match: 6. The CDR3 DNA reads TGCGCCAGCAGTGCTGGGACAGGGACGGACGAGCAGTACTTC. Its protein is CASSAGTGTDEQYF.

The CDR3 nucleotides read TGTGCCAGCAGTCCGAGGACCAGCCCGGCCGCCAAAAACATTCAGTACTTC. This gives the protein CASSPRTSPAAKNIQYF. This chain connects TRBV27 to TRBJ2-4, with D hard to call. The CDR3 is 17 amino acids. Germline CDR1 MNHEY, CDR2 SMNVEV (reference sequence). Trimming left V 5 bases short and J 1 base short, with 18 bases between.

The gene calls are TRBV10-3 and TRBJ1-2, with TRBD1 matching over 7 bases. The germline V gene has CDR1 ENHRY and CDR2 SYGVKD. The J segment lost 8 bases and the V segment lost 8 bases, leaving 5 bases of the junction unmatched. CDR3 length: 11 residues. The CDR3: CAIRDREGYTF. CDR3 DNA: TGTGCCATCCGAGACAGGGAAGGCTACACCTTC.

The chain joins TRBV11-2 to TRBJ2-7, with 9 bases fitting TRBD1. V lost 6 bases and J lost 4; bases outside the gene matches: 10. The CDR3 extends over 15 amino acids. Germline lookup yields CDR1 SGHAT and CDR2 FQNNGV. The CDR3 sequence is CASSHSVGQGYEQYF. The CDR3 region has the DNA TGTGCCAGCAGTCATTCGGTTGGACAGGGGTACGAGCAGTACTTC.

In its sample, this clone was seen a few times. CDR3 in DNA: TGTGCCAGCAGCTTGGGGACTAGCGGGACCTACAATGAGCAGTTCTTC. Translating gives CASSLGTSGTYNEQFF. The chain employs TRBV11-2 and TRBJ2-1; 13 bases match TRBD2. After removal of 3 bases from V and 2 bases from J, the junction contained 1 base not matched to a gene. The CDR3 covers 16 residues. The V gene's germline CDR1 is SGHAT and CDR2 FQNNGV.

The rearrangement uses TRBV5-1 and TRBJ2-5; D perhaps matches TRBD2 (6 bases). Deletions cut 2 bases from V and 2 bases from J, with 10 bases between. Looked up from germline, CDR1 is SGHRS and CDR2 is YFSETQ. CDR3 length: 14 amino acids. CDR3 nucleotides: TGCGCCAGCAGCTTTCGGGGGACGCAAGAGACCCAGTACTTC. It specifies CASSFRGTQETQYF.

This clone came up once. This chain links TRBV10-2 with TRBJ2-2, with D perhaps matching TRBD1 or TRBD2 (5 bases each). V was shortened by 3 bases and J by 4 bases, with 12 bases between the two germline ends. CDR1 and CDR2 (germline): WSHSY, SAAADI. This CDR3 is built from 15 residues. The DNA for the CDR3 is TGCGCCAGCAGTGATGGGGGTAGGGGCACCGGGGAGCTGTTTTTT. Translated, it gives CASSDGGRGTGELFF.

The CDR3, as DNA: TGTGCCAGCAGGGTATCAACGGGGACGTACAATGAGCAGTTCTTC. It is translated as CASRVSTGTYNEQFF. The V and J genes are TRBV11-1 and TRBJ2-1, with D perhaps being TRBD1 or TRBD2 (5 bases each). Germline V CDR1 and CDR2: SGHAT, FQDESV (reference sequence). The CDR3 has 15 amino acids. V was pared by 6 bases and J by 4 bases, with 16 bases between.

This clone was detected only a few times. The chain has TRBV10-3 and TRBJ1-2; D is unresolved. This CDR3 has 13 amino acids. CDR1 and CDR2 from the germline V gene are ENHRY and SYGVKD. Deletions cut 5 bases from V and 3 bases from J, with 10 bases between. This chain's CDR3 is CAISMNRDYGYTF. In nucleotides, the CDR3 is TGTGCCATCAGTATGAACAGAGACTATGGCTACACCTTC.

CDR3 amino acids: CASSFTGTGGTGELFF. CDR3 DNA sequence: TGCGCCAGCAGCTTCACCGGGACAGGGGGCACCGGGGAGCTGTTTTTT. The chain couples TRBV5-1 to TRBJ2-2, with TRBD1 identical over 11 bases. V was clipped by 2 bases and J by 4 bases; unmatched bases: 4. This CDR3 is built from 16 residues. Germline-derived CDR1 and CDR2 are SGHRS and YFSETQ.

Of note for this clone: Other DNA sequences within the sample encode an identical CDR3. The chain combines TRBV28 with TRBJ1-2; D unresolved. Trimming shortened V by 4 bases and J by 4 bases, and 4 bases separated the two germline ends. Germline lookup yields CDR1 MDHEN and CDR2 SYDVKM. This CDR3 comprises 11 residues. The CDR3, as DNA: TGTGCCAGCAGTTCCGGCTATGGCTACACCTTC. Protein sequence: CASSSGYGYTF.

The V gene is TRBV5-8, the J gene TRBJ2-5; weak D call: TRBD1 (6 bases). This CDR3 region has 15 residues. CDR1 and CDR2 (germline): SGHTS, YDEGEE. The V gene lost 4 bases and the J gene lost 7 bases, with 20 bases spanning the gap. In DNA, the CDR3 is TGTGCCAGCAGCCGAGAGGACAGTCCCGGGCTGACCCAGTACTTC. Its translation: CASSREDSPGLTQYF. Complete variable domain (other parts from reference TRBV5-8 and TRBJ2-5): EAGVTQSPTHLIKTRGQQATLRCSPISGHTSVYWYQQALGLGLQFLLWYDEGEERNRGNFPPRFSGRQFPNYSSELNVNALELEDSALYLCASSREDSPGLTQYFGPGTRLLVL.

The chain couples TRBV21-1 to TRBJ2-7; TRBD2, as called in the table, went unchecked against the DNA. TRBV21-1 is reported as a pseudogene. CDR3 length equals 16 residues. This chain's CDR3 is CASSKGPLVSSYEQYF. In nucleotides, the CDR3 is TGTGCCAGCAGCAAAGGCCCACTAGTCAGCTCCTACGAGCAGTACTTC.

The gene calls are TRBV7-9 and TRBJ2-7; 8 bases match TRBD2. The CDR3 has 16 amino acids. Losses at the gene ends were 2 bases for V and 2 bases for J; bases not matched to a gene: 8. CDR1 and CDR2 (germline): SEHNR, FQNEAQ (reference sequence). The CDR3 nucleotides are TGTGCCAGCAGCTTATCGTTTCGGGAGGGGACCTACGAGCAGTACTTC. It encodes CASSLSFREGTYEQYF.